This TCR beta chain originates from a study of identifying expanded T cells in peripheral blood. Collection occurred without any documented infections or immune events in donors. Study observations and caveats: Two-week clone count variance significantly increased as total template count grew. Technical replicates showed around 1.1 changed clones; approximately 2 weeks approximately 16; four weeks 19.

CDR1 is MNHEY, CDR2 SMNVEV, per germline (reference sequence). Trimming took 5 bases from V and 0 from J; bases not matched to a gene: 12. CDR3 length: 18 residues. Details on this clone: Its antigen is not identified.

Repertoires were generated with immunoSEQ multiplex PCR, while TCRdb's copy carries only in-frame clones and drops some. The repertoire holds tens of thousands of clones, with around 83% as singletons. V gene TRBV27 combines with J gene TRBJ2-3, with 9 bases lining up with TRBD1. Sequenced input: blood. This receptor was taken from a person aged 18 to 75 in good health. CDR3 region: CASSKKTGGFYSTDTQYF. CDR3 coding DNA: TGTGCCAGCAGTAAGAAGACAGGGGGGTTTTATAGCACAGATACGCAGTATTTT.